These T cell receptor beta chains were read from a single sample in a study of shared clonotypes between healthy human individuals. Generated by immunoSEQ multiplex PCR, the TCRdb table keeps only in-frame clones and is missing some. The sample contains some 1,600,000 clones, approximately 98% of which appear only once. The sequenced material came from naive CD4+ T cells sorted from blood. The receptors come from a man younger than 40 in good health. Each CDR3 is given without its conserved first and last residue.

CDR3: ASSLESGTKSSYEQY; V: TRBV23-1; J: TRBJ2-7
CDR3: SVSRLAGSYEQY; V: TRBV29-1; J: TRBJ2-7
CDR3: ASGPDTQY; V: TRBV19; J: TRBJ2-3
CDR3: ASAKVVDEQF; V: TRBV27; J: TRBJ2-1
CDR3: ASSLVLGGGPGELF; V: TRBV7-2; J: TRBJ2-2
CDR3: ASSQDLGANVLT; V: TRBV4-3; J: TRBJ2-6
CDR3: ASAPRDYEQY; V: TRBV21-1; J: TRBJ2-7
CDR3: ASSLERSGYEQY; V: TRBV5-4; J: TRBJ2-7
CDR3: ASSQFAFDNEQF; V: TRBV4-3; J: TRBJ2-1
CDR3: ATSSFPAGPISYEQY; V: TRBV15; J: TRBJ2-7
CDR3: SVFTGKLF; V: TRBV29-1; J: TRBJ1-4
CDR3: AGSYGSSSYNEQF; V: TRBV28; J: TRBJ2-1
CDR3: ASSVGPGSRQY; V: TRBV9; J: TRBJ2-3
CDR3: ASSEETSIGGYT; V: TRBV6-4; J: TRBJ1-2
CDR3: ASSLGLRNSYEQY; V: TRBV19; J: TRBJ2-7
CDR3: AISESKGRDSYEQY; V: TRBV10-3; J: TRBJ2-7
CDR3: ASSQIPLLGPSSYEQY; V: TRBV16; J: TRBJ2-7
CDR3: ASRGLADTQY; V: TRBV2; J: TRBJ2-3
CDR3: ASSLGQGSTGELF; V: TRBV2; J: TRBJ2-2
CDR3: ASSDGPSGRGEQF; V: TRBV6-1; J: TRBJ2-1
CDR3: ASSPSFGDRRPLEQF; V: TRBV5-4; J: TRBJ2-1
CDR3: ASSAGVGGYT; V: TRBV7-8; J: TRBJ1-2
CDR3: ASSGRGAKNIQY; V: TRBV19; J: TRBJ2-4
CDR3: ASSLGQGRTRGYT; V: TRBV11-2; J: TRBJ1-2
CDR3: ASSLGGSQY; V: TRBV11-3; J: TRBJ2-3
CDR3: ASRDVARSYEQY; V: TRBV4-1; J: TRBJ2-7
CDR3: AISESNGGGTKAYEQY; V: TRBV10-3; J: TRBJ2-7
CDR3: ASSLQGHYEQY; V: TRBV5-4; J: TRBJ2-7
CDR3: ASSLVGQGINYGYT; V: TRBV5-1; J: TRBJ1-2
CDR3: ASSLARRPEDEKLF; V: TRBV11-1; J: TRBJ1-4
CDR3: ASSVQGSGTEAF; V: TRBV2; J: TRBJ1-1
CDR3: ASSLAGQGGNTIY; V: TRBV5-1; J: TRBJ1-3
CDR3: ASSLSLAGVYTGELF; V: TRBV5-4; J: TRBJ2-2
CDR3: ASSLGGGGGDTQY; V: TRBV5-1; J: TRBJ2-3
CDR3: ASSLIGRGELF; V: TRBV7-7; J: TRBJ2-2
CDR3: ASSFRYEQY; V: TRBV6-5; J: TRBJ2-7
CDR3: ASSIQPNSGANVLT; V: TRBV19; J: TRBJ2-6
CDR3: ATIPRTGVNEKLF; V: TRBV15; J: TRBJ1-4
CDR3: ASSSRVAHSGANVLT; V: TRBV5-1; J: TRBJ2-6
CDR3: ASSLGLEPPQETQY; V: TRBV9; J: TRBJ2-5
CDR3: AISEGRELDEQY; V: TRBV10-3; J: TRBJ2-7